A selection of T cell receptor beta chains follows, all from one sample in a study of control samples from healthy donors and cancer patients. The repertoire was sequenced with immunoSEQ multiplex PCR; TCRdb's copy has only in-frame clones and lacks some. This sample has approximately 120,000 clones; about 89% occur once, and the top ten carry 2.9%. Material for sequencing was blood. The receptors shown here come from a man in his sixties in good health. The CDR3 runs from the conserved cysteine through the conserved F or W. D genes are given only for firm matches. Clone size is given for some rows only: seen once, a few or many times, or a class if the clone is expanded.

j_call clone_size v_call d_call cdr3_aa cdr3_nt
TRBJ1-4 NA TRBV21-1 NA CASSKEVRGGTGWNEKLFF TGTGCCAGCAGCAAAGAGGTCAGGGGTGGGACAGGGTGGAATGAAAAACTGTTTTTT
TRBJ1-5 NA TRBV28 NA CASSLLGVQPQHF TGTGCCAGCAGTTTATTAGGGGTTCAGCCCCAGCATTTT
TRBJ1-2 once TRBV28 NA CASTVEQNYGYTF TGTGCCAGTACGGTGGAGCAGAACTATGGCTACACCTTC
TRBJ2-2 NA TRBV18 NA CASSPLSGMNTGELFF TGTGCCAGCTCACCACTTTCCGGGATGAACACCGGGGAGCTGTTTTTT
TRBJ2-7 few TRBV7-2 NA CASSLEGLPSYEQYF TGTGCCAGCAGCTTAGAGGGCCTACCTTCCTACGAGCAGTACTTC
TRBJ1-4 NA TRBV28 NA CASRPANEKLFF TGTGCCAGCCGACCCGCTAATGAAAAACTGTTTTTT
TRBJ2-7 NA TRBV7-9 TRBD2 CASSLSRIERGNEQYF TGTGCCAGCAGCTTGTCCAGGATTGAGCGGGGGAACGAGCAGTACTTC
TRBJ1-4 few TRBV9 NA CASSVGDATNEKLFF TGTGCCAGCAGCGTAGGGGATGCAACTAATGAAAAACTGTTTTTT
TRBJ1-2 few TRBV3-1/TRBV3-2 TRBD1 CASSPLFSTGYRGYTF TGTGCCAGCAGCCCGCTTTTTTCGACAGGGTATCGTGGCTACACCTTC
TRBJ2-5 NA TRBV9 TRBD2 CASSVGLAGVGETQYF TGTGCCAGCAGCGTAGGGCTAGCGGGGGTCGGGGAGACCCAGTACTTC
TRBJ1-4 few TRBV25-1 NA CASSEYSLGEKLFF TGTGCCAGCAGTGAATACTCCCTCGGTGAAAAACTGTTTTTT
TRBJ2-7 NA TRBV5-5 NA CASSLVGRSYEQYF TGTGCCAGCAGCTTGGTCGGGCGCTCCTACGAGCAGTACTTC
TRBJ2-7 once TRBV28 NA CASSFRGLVSYEQYF TGTGCCAGCAGTTTCAGGGGTCTGGTCTCCTACGAGCAGTACTTC
TRBJ1-1 NA TRBV28 TRBD1 CASISGGQENTEAFF TGTGCCAGCATCTCTGGGGGACAGGAGAACACTGAAGCTTTCTTT
TRBJ1-5 NA TRBV10-3 NA CAIAPGVVSQPQHF TGTGCCATCGCCCCAGGGGTAGTGAGTCAGCCCCAGCATTTT
TRBJ2-5 NA TRBV25-1 TRBD2 CASRGTSGGARIGTQYF TGTGCCAGCAGAGGGACTAGCGGGGGGGCAAGGATTGGGACCCAGTACTTC
TRBJ2-7 NA TRBV3-1/TRBV3-2 TRBD2 CASSLPGLADEQYF TGTGCCAGCAGTTTACCGGGACTAGCGGACGAGCAGTACTTC
TRBJ2-1 NA TRBV4-2 TRBD2 CASSQASSGGASENEQFF TGTGCCAGCAGCCAAGCGAGTAGCGGGGGGGCCTCGGAGAATGAGCAGTTCTTC
TRBJ1-4 NA TRBV5-1 NA CASSLRGVGEKLFF TGCGCCAGCAGCTTGAGGGGGGTTGGCGAAAAACTGTTTTTT
TRBJ1-6 NA TRBV2 TRBD1 CASEMTGAQNSPLHF TGTGCCAGCGAAATGACAGGGGCCCAAAATTCACCCCTCCACTTT
TRBJ2-7 NA TRBV10-2 NA CASTPDGYEQYF TGCGCCAGCACCCCGGACGGATACGAGCAGTACTTC
TRBJ2-5 once TRBV11-2 TRBD2 CASSLRLAGGETQYF TGTGCCAGCAGCTTAAGGCTAGCGGGGGGGGAGACCCAGTACTTC